This T cell receptor (beta chain) originates from a study of OX40 agonist ivuxolimab in advanced cancers. Study summary: Dose-escalation cases comprised hepatocellular carcinoma, melanoma, renal cell or head and neck cancer.

In this sample, this clone turned up a few times. Per germline, CDR1 KGHSH and CDR2 LQKENI. The V and J ends lost 2 bases and 5 bases, in that order; junction bases with no gene match: 8. CDR3 length: 15 amino acids. The data were produced by immunoSEQ multiplex PCR, yet TCRdb's version contains in-frame clones alone and is incomplete. The sample has tens of thousands of clones; about three quarters are singletons. The chain employs TRBV18 and TRBJ2-7, with TRBD1 matching over 8 bases. The source material was CD4+ or CD8+ T cells sorted from blood, sampled in a trial of the OX40 agonist ivuxolimab. This sequence originates from an adult with an advanced solid tumor such as melanoma, head and neck, liver or kidney cancer. The CDR3: CASSPTQGAVHEQYF. CDR3 DNA sequence: TGTGCCAGCTCACCAACGCAGGGGGCGGTTCACGAGCAGTACTTC.